The next 24 T cell receptor beta chains were all read from a single sample in a study of T cells after yellow fever vaccination. TCRdb independently ran MiXCR on the 5' RACE reads; one entry per CDR3 protein. The sample comprises around 25,000 distinct CDR3 sequences, roughly 3.2% of which are singletons, and 0.8% to 1% rests with the top ten. Sequenced material: PBMCs, either bulk or a sorted T-cell subset (CD4+, CD8+, memory, or dextramer-sorted; not recorded which), taken roughly 47 days after the first yellow fever vaccination. These receptors were obtained from a man aged 18 to 29 who received the YFV17D yellow fever vaccine.

This clonotype was found a few times. The CDR3 loop reads CRTGVLRNEQFF. CDR3 DNA sequence: TGCAGGACAGGGGTCCTGCGGAATGAGCAGTTCTTC. The chain joins TRBV20-1 to TRBJ2-1, with TRBD1 matching over 8 bases. CDR3 length: 12 residues. Per the germline V gene, CDR1 is DFQATT and CDR2 is SNEGSKA (reference sequence).

With respect to this clonotype: A much larger clone lies one base from this, so it may be a read error. The chain employs TRBV20-1 and TRBJ2-1, with 9 nucleotides matching TRBD2. Trimming removed 3 bases from V and 11 bases from J; junction bases left unmatched: 8. This CDR3 contains 13 residues. CDR1 is DFQATT, CDR2 SNEGSKA, per germline (reference sequence). The CDR3 loop is CSARGGGGDKQFF. In DNA form, the CDR3 reads TGCAGTGCTAGGGGCGGGGGGGGCGATAAGCAGTTCTTC.

This clonotype was detected ten times or more. The chain has TRBV5-1 and TRBJ2-3, with D possibly being TRBD2 (7 bases). Germline loops: CDR1 SGHRS, CDR2 YFSETQ. The V and J ends lost 0 bases and 0 bases respectively, with 14 bases between them. CDR3 size: 17 residues. The CDR3 here is CASSLASGGGSTDTQYF. CDR3 DNA: TGCGCCAGCAGCTTGGCGTCGGGGGGCGGTAGCACAGATACGCAGTATTTT.

The table lists this clonotype with many counts. Here the CDR3 reads CATSSKGGQGSYNEQFF. The CDR3 DNA sequence: TGTGCCACCAGCTCCAAGGGGGGACAGGGCTCCTACAATGAGCAGTTCTTC. The chain combines TRBV15 with TRBJ2-1; 9 nucleotides match TRBD1. This CDR3 region has 17 residues. The trim removed 5 bases at V and 0 bases at J, leaving 8 bases unmatched. Germline CDR1 and CDR2: LNHNV and YYDKDF (reference sequence).

At least ten counts were recorded for this clonotype. V and J are TRBV7-2 and TRBJ2-1, with D tentatively TRBD1 or TRBD2 (6 bases each). Germline lookup yields CDR1 SGHTA and CDR2 FQGNSA. The CDR3 is 14 amino acids. V shed 5 bases and J shed 8 bases, with 16 bases lying between them. Here the CDR3 DNA reads TGTGCCAGCAGCCCCCCGGGGGCGGGCTATGAGCAGTTCTTC. This encodes CASSPPGAGYEQFF. The full variable domain, in which reference TRBV7-2 and TRBJ2-1 provide the parts outside the CDR3, is GAGVSQSPSNKVTEKGKDVELRCDPISGHTALYWYRQSLGQGLEFLIYFQGNSAPDKSGLPSDRFSAERTGGSVSTLTIQRTQQEDSAVYLCASSPPGAGYEQFFGPGTRLTVL.

Concerning this clonotype itself: Just one base apart from a much larger clone, this may be a read error. The chain couples TRBV12-3 or TRBV12-4 to TRBJ2-2, with no clear D. The germline V and J ends were trimmed by 5 bases and 8 bases, with 9 bases remaining between them. This CDR3 region has 12 residues. The CDR3 DNA is TGTGCCAGCAGTCCCGGGTGTGGGGAGCTGTTTTTT. It specifies CASSPGCGELFF.

This clonotype was detected ten times or more. The rearrangement uses TRBV7-8 and TRBJ1-2; TRBD1 matches 8 bases. V lost 6 bases, J lost 4 bases, and 10 bases stayed unmatched. Looked up from germline, CDR1 is SGHVS and CDR2 is FQNEAQ. CDR3 size: 15 residues. The CDR3 here is CASRADRAKVYGYTF. CDR3 DNA: TGTGCCAGCAGAGCGGACAGGGCTAAGGTCTATGGCTACACCTTC.

This clonotype was detected ten times or more. V usage is TRBV15 and J usage is TRBJ1-5; D gene ambiguous. V shed 1 base and J shed 6 bases, with 7 bases lying between them. Germline CDR1 LNHNV, CDR2 YYDKDF (reference sequence). The CDR3 is 13 residues long. This CDR3 is CATSRGVGQPQHF. In DNA, the CDR3 is TGTGCCACCAGCAGAGGGGTGGGTCAGCCCCAGCATTTT.

This clonotype was counted many times. The chain combines TRBV27 with TRBJ1-6; 9 nucleotides line up with TRBD1. CDR1 and CDR2 (germline): MNHEY, SMNVEV (reference sequence). J was trimmed by 8 bases and V by 4 bases; bases with no gene match: 6. The CDR3 extends over 15 amino acids. The CDR3 region is CASSSQGALDSPLHF. The CDR3 nucleotides are TGTGCCAGCAGTTCACAGGGGGCGCTGGATTCACCCCTCCACTTT.

This clonotype was seen repeatedly, ten times or more. The chain joins TRBV12-3 or TRBV12-4 to TRBJ2-1, with TRBD2 identical over 9 bases. The CDR3 loop spans 14 amino acids. V was clipped by 6 bases and J by 8 bases; unmatched bases: 8. CDR3: CASRRGGGPDEQFF. CDR3 DNA: TGTGCCAGCAGGCGGGGGGGGGGCCCCGATGAGCAGTTCTTC.

This clonotype has a count of ten or more. The V and J genes are TRBV7-2 and TRBJ2-3; the match to TRBD1 covers 7 bases. The germline V gene has CDR1 SGHTA and CDR2 FQGNSA. CDR3 length: 14 amino acids. With V trimmed by 2 bases and J by 4 bases, 3 bases remained unmatched. The CDR3, as DNA: TGTGCCAGCAGCTTAAGGGGGCACCCAGATACGCAGTATTTT. This translates into CASSLRGHPDTQYF.

In its sample, this clonotype was seen many times. The CDR3 here is CASSPRPYTGPRTPDTQYF. The CDR3 DNA reads TGTGCCAGCTCACCTAGACCCTACACGGGACCTCGAACCCCAGATACGCAGTATTTT. This rearrangement joins TRBV18 to TRBJ2-3, with D perhaps given as TRBD1 or TRBD2 (5 bases each). Between the trimmed V and J ends, which lost 3 bases and 4 bases, there was a span of 26 bases. There are 19 residues in the CDR3. Germline CDR1 reads KGHSH; CDR2 reads LQKENI.

This clonotype was seen repeatedly, ten times or more. V and J are TRBV10-3 and TRBJ2-2, with D maybe TRBD2 (7 bases). The V end lost 10 bases, the J end lost 1 base, and 19 bases lay between the germline ends. Germline CDR1 ENHRY, CDR2 SYGVKD. There are 16 residues in the CDR3. The CDR3 DNA reads as TGTGCCACCCAGCGGGGCCGGGACAAGAACACCGGGGAGCTGTTTTTT. Translated, it gives CATQRGRDKNTGELFF.

This clonotype appeared many times. The V call is TRBV29-1, the J call TRBJ2-5; 8 positions match TRBD1. CDR3 length: 12 residues. The germline V gene encodes CDR1 SQVTM and CDR2 ANQGSEA. The ends lost 7 bases at V and 4 bases at J; junction bases unmatched: 5. CDR3 bases: TGCAGCGGACAGGGGTTGGGAGAGACCCAGTACTTC. Amino acid sequence: CSGQGLGETQYF.

This clonotype was seen ten or more times. The gene calls are TRBV12-3 or TRBV12-4 and TRBJ1-1; the D is unclear. The CDR3 has 14 residues. V was pared by 4 bases and J by 0 bases, with 9 bases between. The CDR3 loop is CASSSETVNTEAFF. The CDR3 bases are TGTGCCAGCAGTTCGGAGACGGTGAACACTGAAGCTTTCTTT.

This clonotype is medium-sized within its sample. The chain combines TRBV10-3 with TRBJ2-2; 11 positions match TRBD2. This CDR3 is built from 17 residues. J gave up 2 bases and V 7 bases, and 9 bases lay outside the gene matches. Germline-derived CDR1 and CDR2 are ENHRY and SYGVKD. CDR3 in DNA: TGTGCCATCAAGAGCCTAGCGGGGGGCCCAAACACCGGGGAGCTGTTTTTT. As protein: CAIKSLAGGPNTGELFF.

This clonotype was seen repeatedly, ten times or more. The chain employs TRBV29-1 and TRBJ2-3, with a possible D match to TRBD2 (5 bases). Looked up from germline, CDR1 is SQVTM and CDR2 is ANQGSEA. This CDR3 has 12 amino acids. V dropped 5 bases and J dropped 2 bases, with 8 bases sitting between them. The DNA of the CDR3 is TGCAGCGTTAGCGGTTACACAGATACGCAGTATTTT. This sequence encodes CSVSGYTDTQYF.

This clonotype came up many times. The chain employs TRBV11-2 and TRBJ1-1; D is uncertain. The CDR3 length is 13 residues. Trimming removed 3 bases at V and 11 bases at J, with 16 bases between. The germline CDR1 and CDR2 sequences are SGHAT and FQNNGV. DNA of the CDR3: TGTGCCAGCAGCTTCTTCGGAGACAAGCGGGCTTTCTTT. It specifies CASSFFGDKRAFF.

Ten or more counts support this clonotype. The chain is built from TRBV7-9 and TRBJ1-2; 7 positions match TRBD1. The CDR3 is 15 residues long. Germline V gene data show CDR1 as SEHNR and CDR2 as FQNEAQ (reference sequence). J gave up 5 bases and V 3 bases, and 9 bases lay outside the gene matches. CDR3 DNA sequence: TGTGCCAGCAGCTTTGGGAGAGGGGGCGCTTATGGCTACACCTTC. Residues: CASSFGRGGAYGYTF.

V and J are TRBV2 and TRBJ1-2; a possible D gene is TRBD1 (6 bases). Trimming took 8 bases from V and 6 from J, leaving 13 bases between them. The CDR3 length is 12 residues. From germline, CDR1 is SNHLY and CDR2 FYNNEI. DNA for the CDR3: TGTGCCAGCTTAGGGGGGCTGGATGGCTACACCTTC. It yields the protein CASLGGLDGYTF.

This clonotype has a count of ten or more. The genes are TRBV4-3 and TRBJ2-2; 10 nucleotides match TRBD2. This CDR3 spans 17 amino acids. CDR1 LGHNA and CDR2 YSLEER come from the germline V gene. J lost 6 bases, V lost 4 bases, and 11 bases had no gene match. The DNA of the CDR3 is TGCGCCAGCAGCCGCCTAGCCCTAGCGGGGGATTCCGGGGAGCTGTTTTTT. Its protein product is CASSRLALAGDSGELFF.

This clonotype was seen at least ten times. The chain is built from TRBV4-1 and TRBJ2-1, with D possibly TRBD2 on 7 matching bases. Trimming removed 4 bases from V and 3 bases from J, with 19 bases in between. CDR1 is MGHRA and CDR2 is YSYEKL in the germline V gene. The length of the CDR3 is 17 residues. The CDR3 DNA follows: TGCGCCAGCAGCCTCCCAGTTGGGGGGGCTAACTACAATGAGCAGTTCTTC. Amino acids: CASSLPVGGANYNEQFF.

As for this clonotype: Being one base from a much bigger clone, this may be a read error. Here the CDR3 DNA reads TGTGTCAGCAGCAAAAGTTCAAACAGGGGGACAGATACGCAGTATTTT. Translating it yields CVSSKSSNRGTDTQYF. V is TRBV21-1 and J is TRBJ2-3; the table names TRBD1, a call not compared with the DNA. TRBV21-1 is designated a pseudogene. The CDR3 contains 16 residues.

This clonotype was counted many times. This chain links TRBV5-1 with TRBJ2-2; 9 positions match TRBD1. V was pared by 4 bases and J by 2 bases, with 6 bases of the junction left unmatched. This CDR3 spans 16 amino acids. CDR1 and CDR2 (germline): SGHRS, YFSETQ. The CDR3 region is CASSPRTGANTGELFF. The CDR3 region has the DNA TGCGCCAGCAGCCCCCGGACAGGGGCCAACACCGGGGAGCTGTTTTTT.